These 13 T cell receptor beta chains were all obtained from the same sample, sequenced in a study of blood T cell repertoires in COVID-19. Clones were sequenced by immunoSEQ multiplex PCR, and TCRdb holds only the in-frame ones, with some missing. This sample has more than 90,000 clones; about 74% occur once, and the top ten carry less than 7.5%. The sample consisted of peripheral blood. The receptors come from a man in his sixties or seventies with acute or convalescent COVID-19.

The chain combines TRBV28 with TRBJ2-2; 11 nucleotides match TRBD1. Germline lookup yields CDR1 MDHEN and CDR2 SYDVKM. V was clipped by 3 bases and J by 2 bases; unmatched bases: 2. CDR3 length: 16 residues. CDR3 region: CASSFWTGGNTGELFF. The CDR3 region has the DNA TGTGCCAGCAGTTTCTGGACAGGGGGCAACACCGGGGAGCTGTTTTTT.

A few counts support this clone. The gene calls are TRBV5-4 and TRBJ2-1, with 7 bases fitting TRBD1. The germline V gene encodes CDR1 SGHNT and CDR2 YYREEE (reference sequence). V lost 2 bases to trimming and J lost 8 bases; unmatched junction nucleotides: 4. This CDR3 comprises 13 residues. In nucleotides, the CDR3 is TGTGCCAGCAGCTTTGGACAGGCGGATGAGCAGTTCTTC. Translated, it gives CASSFGQADEQFF.

This clone was detected a few times. The chain joins TRBV6-2 or TRBV6-3 to TRBJ1-5; 8 nucleotides agree with TRBD1. Trimming at V came to 2 bases and at J to 6 bases, leaving 12 bases not matched to a gene. Germline-derived CDR1 and CDR2 are MNHEY and SVGEGT. This CDR3 is built from 17 residues. The CDR3 region has the DNA TGTGCCAGCAGTTACCCCCCGGACAGGGCTCGCGGTCAGCCCCAGCATTTT. It yields the protein CASSYPPDRARGQPQHF.

The chain links TRBV7-9 to TRBJ1-1, with D hard to call. Trimming cost V 7 bases and J 7 bases, with 19 bases left between them. Germline CDR1 is SEHNR and CDR2 is FQNEAQ (reference sequence). The CDR3 totals 14 residues. CDR3 DNA: TGTGCCAGCAACTCCTTAATGGGCGAAGATGAAGCTTTCTTT. Residues: CASNSLMGEDEAFF.

The chain couples TRBV7-2 to TRBJ2-3, with 9 bases fitting TRBD2. This CDR3 is built from 15 residues. Germline V lookup: CDR1 SGHTA, CDR2 FQGNSA. V gave up 2 bases and J gave up 3 bases; unmatched junction bases: 3. CDR3 sequence reads: CASSLIAGETDTQYF. The CDR3 region has the DNA TGTGCCAGCAGCTTAATAGCGGGAGAGACAGATACGCAGTATTTT.

V gene TRBV27 combines with J gene TRBJ2-7, with 7 bases that match TRBD1. The V segment lost 2 bases and the J segment 1 base; nucleotides outside the gene matches: 8. The CDR3 extends over 16 amino acids. Germline-derived CDR1 and CDR2 are MNHEY and SMNVEV (reference sequence). The CDR3 loop is CASSLGVGGASYEQYF. DNA of the CDR3: TGTGCCAGCAGTTTAGGGGTAGGGGGCGCTTCCTACGAGCAGTACTTC.

In this sample, this clone turned up a few times. The chain has TRBV7-9 and TRBJ2-4, with D perhaps matching TRBD2 (6 bases). CDR1 and CDR2 (germline): SEHNR, FQNEAQ (reference sequence). Trimming removed 1 base from V and 8 bases from J, with 18 bases in between. This CDR3 spans 16 amino acids. For the CDR3, the DNA is TGTGCCAGCAGCTTAGTCCCCCGGGGGAGTGCGGACATTCAGTACTTC. Its protein product is CASSLVPRGSADIQYF.

The V gene is TRBV9, the J gene TRBJ2-7, with unresolved D. The V end lost 0 bases, the J end lost 3 bases, and 13 bases lay between the germline ends. CDR3 length: 15 amino acids. Germline V CDR1 and CDR2: SGDLS, YYNGEE. Written as DNA, the CDR3 is TGTGCCAGCAGCGTAGATAAGAGCCCATTCTACGAGCAGTACTTC. It specifies CASSVDKSPFYEQYF.

About this clone itself: Different DNA sequences within this sample yield the same CDR3. The chain joins TRBV18 to TRBJ2-2, with D perhaps TRBD1 (6 bases). Germline V gene data show CDR1 as KGHSH and CDR2 as LQKENI. This CDR3 has 14 amino acids. V lost 6 bases and J lost 2, with 10 bases in between. CDR3 DNA: TGTGCCAGCTCGCCGGGACAAAACACCGGGGAGCTGTTTTTT. Amino acid sequence: CASSPGQNTGELFF.

The chain couples TRBV6-5 to TRBJ2-1; D uncertain. Trimming stripped 6 bases from V and 4 bases from J, with 13 bases between. Germline V CDR1 and CDR2: MNHEY, SVGAGI. The CDR3 has 14 amino acids. The CDR3 region is CASSSTDTYNEQFF. The CDR3 DNA is TGTGCCAGCAGCTCAACCGACACTTACAATGAGCAGTTCTTC.

In its sample, this clone was seen once. V gene TRBV5-4 combines with J gene TRBJ1-2; 9 positions agree with TRBD1. This CDR3 is 14 amino acids long. Germline lookup yields CDR1 SGHNT and CDR2 YYREEE (reference sequence). V lost 0 bases to trimming and J lost 8 bases; unmatched junction nucleotides: 5. CDR3 sequence (DNA): TGTGCCAGCAGCTTGGATCCGACAGGGGGAGGCTACACCTTC. This codes for CASSLDPTGGGYTF.

This chain uses TRBV2 with TRBJ2-2, with TRBD2 identical over 7 bases. Germline values: CDR1 SNHLY, CDR2 FYNNEI. CDR3 size: 14 residues. After removal of 1 base from V and 4 bases from J, the junction contained 0 bases not matched to a gene. The CDR3 DNA sequence: TGTGCCAGCAGTGAAGGGGAGGGCACCGGGGAGCTGTTTTTT. It is translated as CASSEGEGTGELFF.

This clone was seen more than once but under ten times. The CDR3 nucleotides read TGTGCCACCAGCGAATCGACAGGGAAAGAGACCCAGTACTTC. Amino acids: CATSESTGKETQYF. The rearrangement links TRBV24-1 to TRBJ2-5; 7 bases are shared with TRBD1. Germline trimming cut 7 bases from V and 3 bases from J; bases unmatched to any gene: 7. This CDR3 has 14 amino acids. Germline CDR1 and CDR2: KGHDR and SFDVKD.